This T cell receptor beta chain appears in the sequencing data of a study of CD8 T cells in ankylosing spondylitis. Quantitative barcoded 5'-RACE was used to prepare TCR beta libraries. TCRdb independently ran MiXCR on the 5' RACE reads; one entry per CDR3 protein. The data show over 200,000 distinct CDR3 sequences, over 9.5% seen once. Overall study results and limits: Some motif variants had been reported before (in reactive arthritis synovial fluid and blood). Disease-linked clones were reportedly significantly enriched in matched ankylosing spondylitis synovial fluid. Clones that were linked to disease were CD8+ and were relatively rare in peripheral blood.

Ten or more counts support this clonotype. Antigen: not known. The CDR3 has 16 residues. Trimming removed 6 bases at V and 1 base at J, with 22 bases between. Germline values: CDR1 DFQATT, CDR2 SNEGSKA (reference sequence). The chain uses TRBV20-1 and TRBJ2-7, with D maybe TRBD1 (6 bases). The specimen sequenced was blood, either unsorted or a sorted T cell fraction (not recorded which). The TCR originated in a male donor with ankylosing spondylitis or in good health (not recorded which). The CDR3 reads CSADRDTRGVSYEQYF. CDR3 in DNA: TGCAGTGCCGATCGGGACACCCGAGGGGTTTCCTACGAGCAGTACTTC.